Presented here are 20 T cell receptor beta chains from one specimen sequenced in a study of cytomegalovirus exposure and HLA in healthy donors. With 60 Vbeta and 13 Jbeta primers, the PCR was carried out. Repertoires were generated with immunoSEQ multiplex PCR, while TCRdb's copy carries only in-frame clones and drops some. In the table there are about 69,000 clones, 76% of which are singletons. Source material: PBMCs. The receptors originated from a young man in good health and CMV-seronegative.

This chain links TRBV27 with TRBJ2-5, with D possibly TRBD2 on 5 matching bases. The CDR3 consists of 15 residues. The V end was cut by 5 bases, the J end by 5 bases, with 18 bases between. Germline V CDR1 and CDR2: MNHEY, SMNVEV (reference sequence). CDR3 bases: TGTGCCAGCAGTCCCCTCGGGAATCAAGGGGAGACCCAGTACTTC. Its translation: CASSPLGNQGETQYF.

The chain joins TRBV19 to TRBJ1-6, with D uncertain. There are 13 residues in the CDR3. The V end was cut by 5 bases, the J end by 7 bases, with 9 bases between. Germline values: CDR1 LNHDA, CDR2 SQIVND (reference sequence). CDR3 DNA sequence: TGTGCCAGTAGTGTCTCGTTAAATTCACCCCTCCACTTT. As protein: CASSVSLNSPLHF.

About this clone: Other DNA sequences in the same sample also yield this CDR3. The chain combines TRBV11-2 with TRBJ1-1; no clear D gene. The CDR3 sequence is 14 residues long. V lost 5 bases and J lost 0, with 10 bases in between. In germline, CDR1 is SGHAT, CDR2 FQNNGV. The chain's CDR3 is CASSALGMNTEAFF. CDR3 bases: TGTGCCAGCAGCGCTCTGGGCATGAACACTGAAGCTTTCTTT.

The J gene is TRBJ1-6, the V gene TRBV2, with 11 bases matching TRBD1. The V segment lost 7 bases and the J segment 9 bases; nucleotides outside the gene matches: 17. Germline CDR1 SNHLY, CDR2 FYNNEI. There are 18 residues in the CDR3. The CDR3 here is CASTPHGTRDRGGSPLHF. CDR3 DNA sequence: TGTGCCAGCACCCCGCACGGGACCCGGGACAGGGGGGGTTCACCCCTCCACTTT.

Only a few counts were recorded for this clone. In DNA, the CDR3 is TGTGCCAGCAGCTTGGCCAAGGTCACGGGTGAGCAGTTCTTC. Translated: CASSLAKVTGEQFF. This chain links TRBV5-4 with TRBJ2-1; D unresolved. Between the trimmed V and J ends, which lost 0 bases and 9 bases, there was a span of 13 bases. The CDR3 runs 14 residues. Germline-derived CDR1 and CDR2 are SGHNT and YYREEE (reference sequence). Supplemented by reference TRBV5-4 and TRBJ2-1, the full variable domain reads ETGVTQSPTHLIKTRGQQVTLRCSSQSGHNTVSWYQQALGQGPQFIFQYYREEENGRGNFPPRFSGLQFPNYSSELNVNALELDDSALYLCASSLAKVTGEQFFGPGTRLTVL.

J is TRBJ1-1 and V is TRBV6-4; 8 nucleotides align to TRBD1. Germline V lookup: CDR1 MRHNA, CDR2 SNTAGT. Trimming cost V 10 bases and J 3 bases; bases outside gene matches: 22. The CDR3 extends over 18 amino acids. In DNA form, the CDR3 reads TGTGCCACCGTCATACTAAAACCTTGGACAGGGAGGCACACTGAAGCTTTCTTT. Protein sequence: CATVILKPWTGRHTEAFF.

This sequence joins TRBV30 and TRBJ1-3; D is possibly TRBD1 (5 bases). Germline V gene sequence: CDR1 GTSNPN, CDR2 SVGIG (reference sequence). The CDR3 spans 16 residues. V was trimmed by 2 bases and J by 1 base, leaving 15 bases between them. Here the CDR3 DNA reads TGTGCCTGGAGTCTCACAGGAGTAAAATCTGGAAACACCATATATTTT. Translating gives CAWSLTGVKSGNTIYF.

The chain recombines TRBV4-2 with TRBJ1-2, with 8 positions matching TRBD1. Germline V gene sequence: CDR1 LGHNA, CDR2 YNFKEQ. V lost 1 base, J lost 4 bases, and 8 bases stayed unmatched. CDR3 length: 16 residues. CDR3 loop: CASSQGGQAPGYGYTF. The CDR3 DNA reads as TGTGCCAGCAGCCAAGGGGGACAGGCCCCAGGCTATGGCTACACCTTC.

CDR3 loop: CASSFQKPGFTGELFF. The DNA of the CDR3 is TGTGCCAGCAGTTTTCAGAAGCCGGGTTTCACCGGGGAGCTGTTTTTT. The rearrangement links TRBV27 to TRBJ2-2; no clear D. Per germline, CDR1 MNHEY and CDR2 SMNVEV (reference sequence). Trimming took 3 bases from V and 4 from J, leaving 15 bases between them. CDR3 length equals 16 residues.

This clone was picked up a small number of times. The rearrangement uses TRBV28 and TRBJ1-4, with D unresolved. The CDR3 is made up of 15 amino acids. Trimming cost V 7 bases and J 6 bases, with 18 bases left between them. CDR1 MDHEN and CDR2 SYDVKM come from the germline V gene. The CDR3 region has the DNA TGTGCCAGCAACGGTCGGGGTGGCGGGGATGAAAAACTGTTTTTT. The encoded protein is CASNGRGGGDEKLFF.

The chain has TRBV29-1 and TRBJ1-1; weak D call: TRBD1 (6 bases). Germline CDR1 is SQVTM and CDR2 is ANQGSEA. Trimming took off 4 bases at V and 8 bases at J, with 8 bases between the two ends. There are 10 residues in the CDR3. This CDR3 reads CSVARGEAFF. The CDR3 DNA reads as TGCAGCGTTGCCAGGGGAGAAGCTTTCTTT.

The chain couples TRBV19 to TRBJ2-3; TRBD1 agrees at 7 bases. CDR1 and CDR2 (germline): LNHDA, SQIVND (reference sequence). The CDR3 extends over 13 amino acids. V lost 5 bases and J lost 4; bases outside the gene matches: 3. This CDR3 is CASSQDRADTQYF. CDR3 bases: TGTGCCAGTAGTCAAGACAGGGCAGATACGCAGTATTTT.

J is TRBJ2-3 and V is TRBV6-1; 8 bases are shared with TRBD1. CDR3 length: 17 amino acids. Germline V gene sequence: CDR1 MNHNS, CDR2 SASEGT. The trim removed 4 bases at V and 2 bases at J, leaving 11 bases unmatched. The CDR3 coding sequence is TGTGCCAGCAGTGGGGGGACAGGCCGACGAGCCACAGATACGCAGTATTTT. Translating gives CASSGGTGRRATDTQYF.

The rearrangement links TRBV29-1 to TRBJ2-6; no clear D. The CDR3 loop spans 15 amino acids. V lost 6 bases, J lost 0 bases, and 12 bases lay in between. CDR1 and CDR2 (germline): SQVTM, ANQGSEA. The CDR3 DNA sequence: TGCAGCGTCTTAGTATCCCCCTCTGGGGCCAACGTCCTGACTTTC. It yields the protein CSVLVSPSGANVLTF.

The chain joins TRBV11-1 to TRBJ2-2; 11 bases fit TRBD2. This CDR3 region has 16 residues. With 7 bases clipped from V and 7 bases from J, the junction kept 11 bases outside the gene matches. Germline V gene sequence: CDR1 SGHAT, CDR2 FQDESV (reference sequence). CDR3 loop: CASKPTGTSGIGELFF. The CDR3, as DNA: TGTGCCAGCAAACCAACCGGGACTAGCGGAATCGGGGAGCTGTTTTTT. Full variable domain (remainder filled in from reference TRBV11-1 and TRBJ2-2): EAEVAQSPRYKITEKSQAVAFWCDPISGHATLYWYRQILGQGPELLVQFQDESVVDDSQLPKDRFSAERLKGVDSTLKIQPAELGDSAMYLCASKPTGTSGIGELFFGEGSRLTVL.

This chain uses TRBV30 with TRBJ1-1; D not resolved. The germline V gene encodes CDR1 GTSNPN and CDR2 SVGIG (reference sequence). The CDR3 is 13 amino acids. V lost 2 bases, J lost 2 bases, and 9 bases lay in between. CDR3 sequence reads: CAWSLDQNTEAFF. In DNA form, the CDR3 reads TGTGCCTGGAGTCTAGACCAAAACACTGAAGCTTTCTTT. Complete variable domain (other parts from reference TRBV30 and TRBJ1-1): SQTIHQWPATLVQPVGSPLSLECTVEGTSNPNLYWYRQAAGRGLQLLFYSVGIGQISSEVPQNLSASRPQDRQFILSSKKLLLSDSGFYLCAWSLDQNTEAFFGQGTRLTVV.

The chain links TRBV11-2 to TRBJ2-7, with D maybe TRBD2 (6 bases). The CDR3 extends over 13 amino acids. Trimming took 5 bases from V and 3 from J, leaving 11 bases between them. Germline CDR1 is SGHAT and CDR2 is FQNNGV. In nucleotides, the CDR3 is TGTGCCAGCAGCCGACGGGACTTCTACGAGCAGTACTTC. Its protein is CASSRRDFYEQYF.

This CDR3 is CASQKDSSNEKLFF. The CDR3 DNA sequence: TGTGCCAGCCAGAAGGACAGTAGTAATGAAAAACTGTTTTTT. This sequence joins TRBV6-4 and TRBJ1-4, with D possibly matching TRBD1 (6 bases). The CDR3 loop spans 14 amino acids. Germline assignment: CDR1 MRHNA and CDR2 SNTAGT. V dropped 8 bases and J dropped 4 bases, with 14 bases sitting between them.

This clone was seen only once. The V gene is TRBV4-3, the J gene TRBJ1-2, with 9 bases fitting TRBD1. With V trimmed by 1 base and J by 4 bases, 4 bases remained unmatched. Germline V gene sequence: CDR1 LGHNA, CDR2 YSLEER. The CDR3 sequence is 15 residues long. DNA of the CDR3: TGCGCCAGCAGCCAAGGGGGACAGGGACTCTATGGCTACACCTTC. This sequence encodes CASSQGGQGLYGYTF.

This chain connects TRBV5-1 to TRBJ1-2; TRBD1 matches 9 bases. Germline V gene sequence: CDR1 SGHRS, CDR2 YFSETQ. The V and J ends lost 6 bases and 8 bases, in that order; junction bases with no gene match: 14. The CDR3 length is 15 residues. In nucleotides, the CDR3 is TGCGCCAGCATGAGTGAGACAGGGGGTGTCGAGGGCTACACCTTC. It translates to CASMSETGGVEGYTF.